Included here is one T cell receptor (beta chain) sequence, with context. At baseline, cycle 4 day 1, and cycle 7 day 1, blood was sampled. These data are taken from a study of OX40 agonist ivuxolimab in advanced cancers. The CDR3 is made up of 13 amino acids. V was cut by 1 base and J by 2 bases, with 6 bases left in between. Germline V lookup: CDR1 SGHKS, CDR2 YYEKEE (reference sequence). Here immunoSEQ multiplex PCR was the method, and the copy in TCRdb shows in-frame clones only, minus some. The table lists about 62,000 clones, more than 85% of them singletons. The chain is built from TRBV5-5 and TRBJ2-5; the D is unclear. This clonotype originated in an adult with an advanced solid tumor such as melanoma, head and neck, liver or kidney cancer. The material was CD4+ or CD8+ T cells sorted from blood, obtained in a trial of the OX40 agonist ivuxolimab. Here the CDR3 DNA reads TGTGCCAGCAGCTTGCCAGGACAAGAGACCCAGTACTTC. Protein product: CASSLPGQETQYF.